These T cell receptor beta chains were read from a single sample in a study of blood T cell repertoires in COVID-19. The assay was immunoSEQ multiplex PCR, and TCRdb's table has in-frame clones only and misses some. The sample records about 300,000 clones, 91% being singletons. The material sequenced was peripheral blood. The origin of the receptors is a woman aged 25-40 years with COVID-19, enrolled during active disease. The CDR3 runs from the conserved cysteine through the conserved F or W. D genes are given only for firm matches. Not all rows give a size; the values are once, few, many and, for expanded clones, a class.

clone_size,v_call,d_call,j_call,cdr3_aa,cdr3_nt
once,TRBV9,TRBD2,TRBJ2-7,CASSVGGRAYEQYF,TGTGCCAGCAGCGTAGGCGGGAGGGCCTACGAGCAGTACTTC
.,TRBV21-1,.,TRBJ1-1,CASSKAAVVLPLNTEAFF,TGTGCCAGCAGCAAAGCGGCAGTTGTCCTTCCCCTGAACACTGAAGCTTTCTTT
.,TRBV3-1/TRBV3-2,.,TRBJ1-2,CASSHETHYGYTF,TGTGCCAGCAGCCATGAAACTCACTATGGCTACACCTTC
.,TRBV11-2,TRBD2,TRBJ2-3,CASSLMGGYGTDTQYF,TGTGCCAGCAGCCTAATGGGAGGGTACGGCACAGATACGCAGTATTTT
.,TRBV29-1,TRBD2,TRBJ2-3,CSVGLAGATDTQYF,TGCAGCGTTGGCCTAGCGGGAGCAACAGATACGCAGTATTTT
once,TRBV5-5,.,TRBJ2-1,CASSLNRVFYNEQFF,TGTGCCAGCAGCTTGAACAGGGTCTTTTACAATGAGCAGTTCTTC
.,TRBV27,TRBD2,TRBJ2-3,CASSPGLAGGPSTDTQYF,TGTGCCAGCAGTCCCGGACTAGCGGGAGGGCCTAGCACAGATACGCAGTATTTT
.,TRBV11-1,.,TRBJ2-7,CASSRTRTASSYEQYF,TGTGCCAGCAGTCGTACCCGGACTGCGAGCTCCTACGAGCAGTACTTC
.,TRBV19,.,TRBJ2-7,CASSYGGATYEQYF,TGTGCCAGTTCCTATGGGGGCGCGACCTACGAGCAGTACTTC
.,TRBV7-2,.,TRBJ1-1,CASSPDSNTEAFF,TGTGCCAGCAGCCCGGACAGTAACACTGAAGCTTTCTTT
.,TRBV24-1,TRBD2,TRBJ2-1,CATSDTGTSGRNEQFF,TGTGCCACCAGTGACACCGGGACTAGCGGGCGCAATGAGCAGTTCTTC
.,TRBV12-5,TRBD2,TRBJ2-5,CASGTLAGEETQYF,TGTGCTAGTGGTACTCTAGCGGGAGAAGAGACCCAGTACTTC
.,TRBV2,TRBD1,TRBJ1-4,CASSPDRGSEKLFF,TGTGCCAGCAGCCCCGACAGGGGGAGTGAAAAACTGTTTTTT
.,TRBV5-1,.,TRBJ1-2,CASSLGQGSYGYTF,TGCGCCAGCAGCTTAGGGCAGGGAAGCTATGGCTACACCTTC
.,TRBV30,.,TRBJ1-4,CAWSPDSSNEKLFF,TGTGCCTGGTCGCCGGACAGCAGTAATGAAAAACTGTTTTTT
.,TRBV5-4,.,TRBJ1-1,CASSSSRVVNTEAFF,TGTGCCAGCAGCTCGTCCCGGGTCGTGAACACTGAAGCTTTCTTT
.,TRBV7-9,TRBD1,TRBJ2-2,CASSLMTGTGELFF,TGTGCCAGCAGCTTGATGACAGGGACCGGGGAGCTGTTTTTT
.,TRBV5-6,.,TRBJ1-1,CASSRQLGIHTEAFF,TGTGCCAGCAGCAGACAACTAGGGATACACACTGAAGCTTTCTTT
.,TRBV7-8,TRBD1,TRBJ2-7,CASSRRRTGSYEQYF,TGTGCCAGCAGCCGTCGTCGGACAGGCTCCTACGAGCAGTACTTC